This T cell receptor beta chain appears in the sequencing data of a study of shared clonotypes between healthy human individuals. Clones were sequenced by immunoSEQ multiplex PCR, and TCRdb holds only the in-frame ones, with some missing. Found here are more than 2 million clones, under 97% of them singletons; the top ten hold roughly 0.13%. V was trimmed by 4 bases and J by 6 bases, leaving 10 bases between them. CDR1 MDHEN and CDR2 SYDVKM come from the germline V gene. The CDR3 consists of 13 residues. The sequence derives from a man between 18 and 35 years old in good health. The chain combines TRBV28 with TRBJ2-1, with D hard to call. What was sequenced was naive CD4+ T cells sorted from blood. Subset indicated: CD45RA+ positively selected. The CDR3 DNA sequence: TGTGCCAGCAGTTGGGGTAACGTCAATGAGCAGTTCTTC. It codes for CASSWGNVNEQFF.